The 15 T cell receptor beta chains below come from one sample, sequenced in a study of cytomegalovirus exposure and HLA in healthy donors. Amplification used 60 Vbeta primers and 13 Jbeta primers. Assay used: immunoSEQ multiplex PCR; TCRdb lists only in-frame clones, some missing. The sample includes about 200,000 clones, 86% seen only once; the top ten take roughly 0.32%. Material for sequencing was PBMCs. The receptors here all came from a woman aged 25 to 39 in good health and CMV-seronegative.

The rearrangement links TRBV5-1 to TRBJ2-5; D remains ambiguous. This CDR3 has 15 residues. Per germline, CDR1 SGHRS and CDR2 YFSETQ. V gave up 0 bases and J gave up 4 bases, with 13 bases separating them. The CDR3 reads CASSLDAGSAETQYF. CDR3 DNA: TGCGCCAGCAGCTTGGATGCAGGATCGGCAGAGACCCAGTACTTC.

The J gene is TRBJ1-2, the V gene TRBV5-6; unclear D gene. Trimming shortened V by 3 bases and J by 4 bases, and 19 bases separated the two germline ends. This CDR3 spans 16 amino acids. Germline loops: CDR1 SGHDT, CDR2 YYEEEE. The CDR3 here is CASSSRRPEVLYGYTF. CDR3 nucleotides: TGTGCCAGCAGCTCCCGGCGTCCCGAGGTCCTCTATGGCTACACCTTC.

The J gene is TRBJ2-1, the V gene TRBV5-1, with 8 bases lining up with TRBD2. This CDR3 has 17 residues. Germline assignment: CDR1 SGHRS and CDR2 YFSETQ. Unmatched junction bases numbered 6, after V lost 0 bases and J lost 1 base. The CDR3 reads CASSLVPRGRSYNEQFF. The CDR3 bases are TGCGCCAGCAGCTTGGTTCCCCGCGGGAGGTCCTACAATGAGCAGTTCTTC.

The chain has TRBV9 and TRBJ2-3; maybe TRBD2 (6 bases). Per germline, CDR1 SGDLS and CDR2 YYNGEE. This CDR3 is built from 16 residues. V was shortened by 7 bases and J by 2 bases, with 20 bases between the two germline ends. In nucleotides, the CDR3 is TGTGCCAGCGGGAACGGGGGTTCGCCGATCACAGATACGCAGTATTTT. This sequence encodes CASGNGGSPITDTQYF.

V is TRBV7-9 and J is TRBJ2-3; D is perhaps TRBD2 (6 bases). Trimming cost V 5 bases and J 5 bases, with 20 bases left between them. This CDR3 is 16 amino acids long. The germline V gene encodes CDR1 SEHNR and CDR2 FQNEAQ (reference sequence). The CDR3 sequence is CASSPVLARSEDTQYF. CDR3 nucleotide sequence: TGTGCCAGCAGCCCAGTACTAGCTCGGAGTGAAGATACGCAGTATTTT.

The chain has TRBV5-1 and TRBJ1-6; possible D gene TRBD1, 6 bases. V was clipped by 4 bases and J by 0 bases, with 8 bases between them. The germline V gene has CDR1 SGHRS and CDR2 YFSETQ. This CDR3 spans 15 amino acids. The CDR3 sequence is CASSPGASYNSPLHF. CDR3 sequence (DNA): TGCGCCAGCAGCCCAGGGGCCTCCTATAATTCACCCCTCCACTTT.

The V and J genes are TRBV5-1 and TRBJ2-7; maybe TRBD1 (6 bases). The germline V gene encodes CDR1 SGHRS and CDR2 YFSETQ. Trimming stripped 0 bases from V and 2 bases from J, with 9 bases between. This CDR3 spans 14 amino acids. CDR3 coding DNA: TGCGCCAGCAGCTTGGCCAGGGGTGCCTACGAGCAGTACTTC. This codes for CASSLARGAYEQYF.

J is TRBJ2-3 and V is TRBV27; the D gene is possibly TRBD2 (6 bases). The CDR3 extends over 16 amino acids. The germline V and J ends were trimmed by 5 bases and 2 bases, with 17 bases remaining between them. The germline V gene encodes CDR1 MNHEY and CDR2 SMNVEV (reference sequence). The chain's CDR3 is CASSGGTPFLTDTQYF. In DNA, the CDR3 is TGTGCCAGCAGTGGAGGGACTCCATTTCTCACAGATACGCAGTATTTT.

The chain couples TRBV11-2 to TRBJ2-2, with 10 nucleotides matching TRBD1. Germline V gene lookup returns CDR1 SGHAT and CDR2 FQNNGV. With 2 bases clipped from V and 8 bases from J, the junction kept 5 bases outside the gene matches. The CDR3 sequence is 15 residues long. The chain's CDR3 is CASSLLRQGAGELFF. CDR3 DNA sequence: TGTGCCAGCAGCTTACTGCGACAGGGGGCTGGGGAGCTGTTTTTT.

This chain joins TRBV4-1 and TRBJ2-7, with 9 positions matching TRBD2. Germline CDR1 MGHRA, CDR2 YSYEKL. V was clipped by 4 bases and J by 6 bases; unmatched bases: 13. The CDR3 is 16 residues long. CDR3 in DNA: TGCGCCAGCAGCCCAGAGGGTGGAGCGGGAGGATCCGAGCAGTACTTC. Its translation is CASSPEGGAGGSEQYF.

The chain couples TRBV7-9 to TRBJ2-5; TRBD1 matches at 10 bases. Unmatched junction bases numbered 5, after V lost 5 bases and J lost 5 bases. The CDR3 extends over 14 amino acids. Germline V gene data show CDR1 as SEHNR and CDR2 as FQNEAQ (reference sequence). CDR3 sequence: CASSAGQGMETQYF. The CDR3 bases are TGTGCCAGCAGCGCGGGACAGGGGATGGAGACCCAGTACTTC.

The genes are TRBV5-1 and TRBJ1-1, with D maybe TRBD1 (6 bases). Deletions cut 4 bases from V and 0 bases from J, with 13 bases between. CDR3 length: 15 amino acids. Germline V gene data show CDR1 as SGHRS and CDR2 as YFSETQ. The CDR3 DNA is TGCGCCAGCAGCCCGTCGGGACAAATGAACACTGAAGCTTTCTTT. Translated, it gives CASSPSGQMNTEAFF.

This clone has only one observation. The chain joins TRBV2 to TRBJ2-7; 13 bases map to TRBD2. V was pared by 5 bases and J by 2 bases, with 3 bases of the junction left unmatched. From germline, CDR1 is SNHLY and CDR2 FYNNEI. CDR3 length: 15 amino acids. CDR3 loop: CASSPTSGGAYEQYF. For the CDR3, the DNA is TGTGCCAGCAGTCCTACTAGCGGGGGGGCCTACGAGCAGTACTTC. The full variable domain, in which reference TRBV2 and TRBJ2-7 provide the parts outside the CDR3, is EPEVTQTPSHQVTQMGQEVILRCVPISNHLYFYWYRQILGQKVEFLVSFYNNEISEKSEIFDDQFSVERPDGSNFTLKIRSTKLEDSAMYFCASSPTSGGAYEQYFGPGTRLTVT.

This clone was seen once. V is TRBV5-1 and J is TRBJ2-7; 9 bases align to TRBD2. Germline values: CDR1 SGHRS, CDR2 YFSETQ. V lost 3 bases, J lost 6 bases, and 4 bases stayed unmatched. This CDR3 has 13 amino acids. CDR3 residues: CASSSSSGAEQYF. DNA of the CDR3: TGCGCCAGCAGCTCTTCTAGCGGGGCCGAGCAGTACTTC.

The chain carries TRBV5-4 and TRBJ2-3; tentative D call: TRBD2 (6 bases). Trimming cost V 4 bases and J 3 bases, with 18 bases left between them. Germline values: CDR1 SGHNT, CDR2 YYREEE (reference sequence). This CDR3 has 16 residues. The CDR3 DNA reads TGTGCCAGCAGCCCCAGCACCCGGAGGGTAACAGATACGCAGTATTTT. Its protein is CASSPSTRRVTDTQYF. Combining the CDR3 with reference TRBV5-4 and TRBJ2-3 gives the whole variable domain ETGVTQSPTHLIKTRGQQVTLRCSSQSGHNTVSWYQQALGQGPQFIFQYYREEENGRGNFPPRFSGLQFPNYSSELNVNALELDDSALYLCASSPSTRRVTDTQYFGPGTRLTVL.